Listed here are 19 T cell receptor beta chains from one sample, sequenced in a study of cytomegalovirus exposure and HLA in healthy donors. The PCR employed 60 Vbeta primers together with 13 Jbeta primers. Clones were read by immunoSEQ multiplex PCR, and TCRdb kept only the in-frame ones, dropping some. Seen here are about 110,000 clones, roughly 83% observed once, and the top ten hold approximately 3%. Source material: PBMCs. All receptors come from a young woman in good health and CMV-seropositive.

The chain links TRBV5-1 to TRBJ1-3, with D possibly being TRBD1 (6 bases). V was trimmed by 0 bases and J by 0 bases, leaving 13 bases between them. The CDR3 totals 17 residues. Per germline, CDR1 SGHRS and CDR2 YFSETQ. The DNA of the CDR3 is TGCGCCAGCAGCTTGGGTTTGCAGGGGATCTCTGGAAACACCATATATTTT. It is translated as CASSLGLQGISGNTIYF.

The CDR3 bases are TGTGCCAGCAGCCCACAGGGAAATCAGCCCCAGCATTTT. Its translation is CASSPQGNQPQHF. The rearrangement joins TRBV6-5 to TRBJ1-5, with D perhaps TRBD1 (6 bases). V lost 6 bases and J 4 bases, leaving 10 bases between the germline ends. Germline assignment: CDR1 MNHEY and CDR2 SVGAGI. This CDR3 contains 13 residues.

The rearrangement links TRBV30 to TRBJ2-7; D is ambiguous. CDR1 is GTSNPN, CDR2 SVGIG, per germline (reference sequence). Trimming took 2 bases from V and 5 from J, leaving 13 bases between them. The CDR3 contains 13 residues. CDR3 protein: CAWSPNLSDEQYF. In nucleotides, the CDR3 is TGTGCCTGGAGTCCTAACCTTTCCGACGAGCAGTACTTC.

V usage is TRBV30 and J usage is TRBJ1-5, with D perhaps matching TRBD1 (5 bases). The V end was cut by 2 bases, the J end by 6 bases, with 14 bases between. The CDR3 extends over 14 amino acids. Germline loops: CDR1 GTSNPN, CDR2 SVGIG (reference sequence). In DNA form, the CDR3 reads TGTGCCTGGAGTCGAGAGCGGGGGGGTCAGCCCCAGCATTTT. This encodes CAWSRERGGQPQHF.

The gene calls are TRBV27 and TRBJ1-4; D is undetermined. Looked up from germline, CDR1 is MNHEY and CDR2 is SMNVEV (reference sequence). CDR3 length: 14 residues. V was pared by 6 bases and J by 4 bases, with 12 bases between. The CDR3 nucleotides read TGTGCCAGCAGGAGGACGGGATATAATGAAAAACTGTTTTTT. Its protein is CASRRTGYNEKLFF.

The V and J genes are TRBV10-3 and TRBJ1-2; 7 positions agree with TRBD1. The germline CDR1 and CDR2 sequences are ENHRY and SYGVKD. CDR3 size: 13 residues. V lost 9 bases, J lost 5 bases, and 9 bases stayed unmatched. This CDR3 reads CAISLGTEYGYTF. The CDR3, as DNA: TGTGCCATTTCACTCGGGACAGAATATGGCTACACCTTC.

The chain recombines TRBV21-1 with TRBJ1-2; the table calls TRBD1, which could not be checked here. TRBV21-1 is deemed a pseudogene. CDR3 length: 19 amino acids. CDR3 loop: CASIPGQGPPVVTNYGYTF. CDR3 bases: TGTGCCAGCATCCCTGGACAGGGACCTCCCGTCGTAACTAACTATGGCTACACCTTC.

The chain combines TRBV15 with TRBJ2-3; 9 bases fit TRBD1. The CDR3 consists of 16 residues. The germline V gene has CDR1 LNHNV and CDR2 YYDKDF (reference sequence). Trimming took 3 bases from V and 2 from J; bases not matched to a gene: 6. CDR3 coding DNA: TGTGCCACCAGCAGGGGTGGACAGGGGAACACAGATACGCAGTATTTT. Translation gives CATSRGGQGNTDTQYF. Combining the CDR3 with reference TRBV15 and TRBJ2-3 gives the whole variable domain DAMVIQNPRYQVTQFGKPVTLSCSQTLNHNVMYWYQQKSSQAPKLLFHYYDKDFNNEADTPDNFQSRRPNTSFCFLDIRSPGLGDTAMYLCATSRGGQGNTDTQYFGPGTRLTVL.

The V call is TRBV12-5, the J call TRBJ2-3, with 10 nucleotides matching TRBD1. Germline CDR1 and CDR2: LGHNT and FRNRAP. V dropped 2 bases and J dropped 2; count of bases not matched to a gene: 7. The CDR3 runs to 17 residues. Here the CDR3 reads CASGLTAGTGVTDTQYF. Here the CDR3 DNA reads TGTGCTAGTGGTTTGACCGCCGGGACAGGGGTCACAGATACGCAGTATTTT. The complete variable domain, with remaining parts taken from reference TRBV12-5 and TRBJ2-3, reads DARVTQTPRHKVTEMGQEVTMRCQPILGHNTVFWYRQTMMQGLELLAYFRNRAPLDDSGMPKDRFSAEMPDATLATLKIQPSEPRDSAVYFCASGLTAGTGVTDTQYFGPGTRLTVL.

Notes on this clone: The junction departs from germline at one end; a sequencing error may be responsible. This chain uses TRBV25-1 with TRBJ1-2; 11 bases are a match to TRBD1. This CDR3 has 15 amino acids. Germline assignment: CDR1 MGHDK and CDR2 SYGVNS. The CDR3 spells CASSPRDRGFYGYIF. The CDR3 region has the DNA TGTGCCAGCAGCCCGCGGGACAGGGGGTTCTATGGCTACATCTTC.

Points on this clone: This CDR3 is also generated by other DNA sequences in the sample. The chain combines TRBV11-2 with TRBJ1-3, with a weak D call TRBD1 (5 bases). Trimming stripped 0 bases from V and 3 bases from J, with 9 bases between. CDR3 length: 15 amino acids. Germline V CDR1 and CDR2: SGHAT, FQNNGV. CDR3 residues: CASSLDRGSGNTIYF. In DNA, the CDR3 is TGTGCCAGCAGCTTAGATCGGGGGAGTGGAAACACCATATATTTT. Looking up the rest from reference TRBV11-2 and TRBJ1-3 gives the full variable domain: EAGVAQSPRYKIIEKRQSVAFWCNPISGHATLYWYQQILGQGPKLLIQFQNNGVVDDSQLPKDRFSAERLKGVDSTLKIQPAKLEDSAVYLCASSLDRGSGNTIYFGEGSWLTVV.

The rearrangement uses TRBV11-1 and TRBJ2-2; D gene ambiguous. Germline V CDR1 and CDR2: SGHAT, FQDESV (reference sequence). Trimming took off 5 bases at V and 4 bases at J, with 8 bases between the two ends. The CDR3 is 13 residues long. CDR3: CASSPRVTGELFF. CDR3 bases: TGTGCCAGCAGCCCCCGGGTCACCGGGGAGCTGTTTTTT. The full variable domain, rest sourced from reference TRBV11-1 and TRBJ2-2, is EAEVAQSPRYKITEKSQAVAFWCDPISGHATLYWYRQILGQGPELLVQFQDESVVDDSQLPKDRFSAERLKGVDSTLKIQPAELGDSAMYLCASSPRVTGELFFGEGSRLTVL.

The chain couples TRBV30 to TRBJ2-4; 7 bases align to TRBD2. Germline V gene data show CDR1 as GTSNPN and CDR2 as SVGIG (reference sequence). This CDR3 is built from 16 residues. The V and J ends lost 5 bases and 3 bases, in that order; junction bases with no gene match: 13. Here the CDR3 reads CAWGPWGGYDKNIQYF. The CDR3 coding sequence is TGTGCCTGGGGACCCTGGGGAGGGTACGACAAAAACATTCAGTACTTC.

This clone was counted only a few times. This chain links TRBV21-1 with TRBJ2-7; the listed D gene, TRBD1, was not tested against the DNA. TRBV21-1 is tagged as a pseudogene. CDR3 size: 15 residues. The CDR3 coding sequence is TGTGCCAGCAGCCTTGACAGACCAGGAGACTACGAGCAGTACTTC. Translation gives CASSLDRPGDYEQYF.

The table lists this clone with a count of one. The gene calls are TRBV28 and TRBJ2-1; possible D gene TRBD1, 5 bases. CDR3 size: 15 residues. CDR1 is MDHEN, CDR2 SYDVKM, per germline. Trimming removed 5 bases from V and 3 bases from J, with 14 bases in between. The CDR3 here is CASSPPTDVYNEQFF. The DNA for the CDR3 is TGTGCCAGCAGTCCTCCGACAGACGTCTACAATGAGCAGTTCTTC.

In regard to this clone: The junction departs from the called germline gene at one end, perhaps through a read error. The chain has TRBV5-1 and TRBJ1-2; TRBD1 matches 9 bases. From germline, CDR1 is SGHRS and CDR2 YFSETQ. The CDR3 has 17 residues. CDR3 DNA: TGCGTCAGCAGCAGTTCCGGGACAGGGAGGTCTAACTATGGCTACACCTTC. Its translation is CVSSSSGTGRSNYGYTF. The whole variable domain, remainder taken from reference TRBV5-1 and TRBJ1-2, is KAGVTQTPRYLIKTRGQQVTLSCSPISGHRSVSWYQQTPGQGLQFLFEYFSETQRNKGNFPGRFSGRQFSNSRSEMNVSTLELGDSALYLCVSSSSGTGRSNYGYTFGSGTRLTVV.

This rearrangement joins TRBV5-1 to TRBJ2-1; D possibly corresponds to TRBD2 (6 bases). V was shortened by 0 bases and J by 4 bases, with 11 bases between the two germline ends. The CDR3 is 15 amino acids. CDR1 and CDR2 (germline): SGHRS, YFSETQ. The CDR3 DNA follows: TGCGCCAGCAGCTTGGATCCAGGAGGGTACAATGAGCAGTTCTTC. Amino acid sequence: CASSLDPGGYNEQFF. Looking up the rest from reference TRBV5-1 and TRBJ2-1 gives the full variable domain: KAGVTQTPRYLIKTRGQQVTLSCSPISGHRSVSWYQQTPGQGLQFLFEYFSETQRNKGNFPGRFSGRQFSNSRSEMNVSTLELGDSALYLCASSLDPGGYNEQFFGPGTRLTVL.

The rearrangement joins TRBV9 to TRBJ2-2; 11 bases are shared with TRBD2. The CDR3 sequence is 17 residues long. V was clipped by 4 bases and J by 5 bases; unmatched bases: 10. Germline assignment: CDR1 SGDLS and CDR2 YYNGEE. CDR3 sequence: CASSPGTSGVGTGELFF. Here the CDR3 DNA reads TGTGCCAGCAGCCCCGGGACTAGCGGTGTCGGGACCGGGGAGCTGTTTTTT. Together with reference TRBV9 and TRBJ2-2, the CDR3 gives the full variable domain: DSGVTQTPKHLITATGQRVTLRCSPRSGDLSVYWYQQSLDQGLQFLIQYYNGEERAKGNILERFSAQQFPDLHSELNLSSLELGDSALYFCASSPGTSGVGTGELFFGEGSRLTVL.

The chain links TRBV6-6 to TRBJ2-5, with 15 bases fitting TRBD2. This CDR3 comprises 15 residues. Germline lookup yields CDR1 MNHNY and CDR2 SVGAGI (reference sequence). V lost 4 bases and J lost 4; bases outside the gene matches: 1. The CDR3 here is CASSLGLAGGETQYF. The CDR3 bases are TGTGCCAGCAGTTTGGGACTAGCGGGAGGAGAGACCCAGTACTTC.